Listed below are T cell receptor beta chains from one sample, sequenced in a study of shared clonotypes between healthy human individuals. Measured with immunoSEQ multiplex PCR; TCRdb has only the in-frame clones, and not every one. The table lists around 2.5 million clones, under 95% of them singletons, with about 0.34% in the top ten. Sequenced input: naive CD4+ T cells from PBMCs. These receptors were obtained from a man between 18 and 29 years old in good health. Some clones in this sample may be carry-over from other donors' samples. Both conserved end residues are part of each CDR3. The D gene is left open where the match is weak. Size is omitted from some rows. Given values are once, few, many or a class for expanded clones.

abundance	v_gene	d_gene	j_gene	CDR3aa	CDR3nt
NA	TRBV19	TRBD2	TRBJ2-3	CASSITSGRASDTQYF	TGTGCCAGTAGTATAACTAGCGGGAGGGCATCAGATACGCAGTATTTT
once	TRBV19	NA	TRBJ1-2	CASSAPTRRQNYGYTF	TGTGCCAGTAGTGCCCCTACGAGGCGTCAGAACTATGGCTACACCTTC
NA	TRBV5-1	TRBD1	TRBJ1-1	CASSLVFARVRDRVVNTEAFF	TGCGCCAGCAGCTTGGTATTTGCGAGGGTTCGGGACAGGGTGGTAAACACTGAAGCTTTCTTT
NA	TRBV27	NA	TRBJ1-1	CASSFLMNTEAFF	TGTGCCAGCAGCTTCCTCATGAACACTGAAGCTTTCTTT
NA	TRBV4-2	TRBD2	TRBJ2-1	CASSRGKREGRSSYNEQFF	TGTGCCAGCAGCCGAGGGAAGCGGGAGGGACGAAGCTCCTACAATGAGCAGTTCTTC
once	TRBV30	NA	TRBJ1-5	CAWSPGGHRNQPQHF	TGTGCCTGGAGCCCGGGCGGGCACCGCAATCAGCCCCAGCATTTT
once	TRBV27	TRBD2	TRBJ2-1	CASRRTSGTHNEQFF	TGTGCCAGCAGGCGGACTAGCGGGACGCACAATGAGCAGTTCTTC
NA	TRBV6-5	NA	TRBJ1-2	CASSLGQLRDYGYTF	TGTGCCAGCAGTCTCGGACAGCTTCGGGACTATGGCTACACCTTC
NA	TRBV11-3	TRBD1	TRBJ2-2	CASSLGDRGTGELFF	TGTGCCAGCAGCTTAGGAGACAGGGGCACCGGGGAGCTGTTTTTT
NA	TRBV11-2	NA	TRBJ2-2	CASQVGLLNTGELFF	TGTGCCAGCCAAGTGGGACTCTTGAACACCGGGGAGCTGTTTTTT
NA	TRBV27	TRBD2	TRBJ2-7	CASSRGVGYEQYF	TGTGCCAGCAGCCGGGGGGTGGGCTACGAGCAGTACTTC
NA	TRBV30	NA	TRBJ1-1	CAWSELGMNTEAFF	TGTGCCTGGAGTGAACTGGGTATGAACACTGAAGCTTTCTTT
NA	TRBV5-1	NA	TRBJ2-3	CASSSTSKTDTQYF	TGCGCCAGCAGCTCTACTAGCAAAACAGATACGCAGTATTTT
once	TRBV9	NA	TRBJ2-1	CASSVGVGEQFF	TGTGCCAGCAGCGTAGGGGTCGGGGAGCAGTTCTTC
NA	TRBV19	NA	TRBJ1-5	CASSVWSLGNQPQHF	TGTGCCAGTAGTGTGTGGAGCTTGGGTAATCAGCCCCAGCATTTT
NA	TRBV18	NA	TRBJ2-7	CASSPRLQGYEQYF	TGTGCCAGCTCACCACGGTTACAGGGTTACGAGCAGTACTTC
NA	TRBV7-2	TRBD2	TRBJ2-7	CASSLTRSGLAGASYEQYF	TGTGCCAGCAGCTTAACGAGATCTGGACTAGCGGGGGCGTCCTACGAGCAGTACTTC
NA	TRBV5-4	NA	TRBJ2-5	CASSRDSLETQYF	TGTGCCAGCAGCCGTGACAGTCTGGAGACCCAGTACTTC
NA	TRBV2	NA	TRBJ2-5	CASSGLLQETQYF	TGTGCCAGCAGTGGTCTCCTACAAGAGACCCAGTACTTC
NA	TRBV28	TRBD1	TRBJ2-5	CASSFSGQRKETQYF	TGTGCCAGCAGTTTCTCGGGACAGAGGAAAGAGACCCAGTACTTC
NA	TRBV19	NA	TRBJ2-1	CASSFPGGRAFSNEQFF	TGTGCCAGTAGCTTTCCGGGCGGGCGGGCCTTCTCCAATGAGCAGTTCTTC
NA	TRBV5-1	TRBD1	TRBJ1-2	CASSLEPTGYGYTF	TGCGCCAGCAGCCTGGAACCGACAGGGTATGGCTACACCTTC
NA	TRBV18	NA	TRBJ2-3	CASSPRLGDTDTQYF	TGTGCCAGCTCACCACGTCTAGGGGACACAGATACGCAGTATTTT
NA	TRBV6-1	TRBD1	TRBJ2-3	CASRRDRDTDTQYF	TGTGCCAGCAGGAGGGACAGAGACACAGATACGCAGTATTTT
NA	TRBV6-1	NA	TRBJ1-5	CASSDRNQPQHF	TGTGCCAGCAGTGACAGGAATCAGCCCCAGCATTTT
NA	TRBV27	TRBD1	TRBJ1-2	CASSSLGQGIVYGYTF	TGTGCCAGCAGTTCACTAGGACAGGGGATTGTCTATGGCTACACCTTC
NA	TRBV11-1	NA	TRBJ1-5	CASSLGAQGPQHF	TGTGCCAGCAGCTTAGGGGCCCAGGGGCCCCAGCATTTT
NA	TRBV27	TRBD1	TRBJ2-7	CASSSPGTGGPYEQYF	TGTGCCAGCAGTTCCCCCGGGACAGGGGGTCCCTACGAGCAGTACTTC
NA	TRBV9	TRBD1	TRBJ1-1	CASSVGWRQGDTEAFF	TGTGCCAGCAGCGTAGGTTGGCGACAGGGGGACACTGAAGCTTTCTTT
NA	TRBV29-1	NA	TRBJ1-2	CSVTDRNYGYTF	TGCAGCGTTACGGACAGAAACTATGGCTACACCTTC
NA	TRBV5-1	NA	TRBJ1-5	CASSAGVGVGQPQHF	TGCGCCAGCAGCGCGGGGGTAGGGGTCGGGCAGCCCCAGCATTTT
NA	TRBV7-9	NA	TRBJ2-7	CASSLVPGHRSEQYF	TGTGCCAGCAGCCTCGTCCCGGGACACCGGAGTGAGCAGTACTTC
NA	TRBV10-3	TRBD1	TRBJ1-4	CAISRTKDRDGAEKLFF	TGTGCCATCAGTCGAACCAAGGACAGGGACGGAGCGGAAAAACTGTTTTTT
once	TRBV7-9	NA	TRBJ2-5	CASSLGSGVETQYF	TGTGCCAGCAGCTTAGGCAGTGGGGTAGAGACCCAGTACTTC